This TCR beta chain originates from a study of cytomegalovirus exposure and HLA in healthy donors. Vbeta (60) and Jbeta (13) primers were used in the PCR. The protocol was immunoSEQ multiplex PCR, while the TCRdb copy is restricted to in-frame clones and leaves out a portion. The table records roughly 150,000 clones, around two thirds of them present only once. Study observations and caveats: Reportedly, cytomegalovirus status was diagnosed with high sensitivity and specificity. Among TCR beta chains of equal frequency, HLA-associated ones were more clonally expanded in a later analysis. In an earlier analysis, about 87% or about 30%: the productive usage of most TCR beta V segments.

Remarks on this clone: The antigen remains unidentified.

Germline V gene data show CDR1 as MNHEY and CDR2 as SVGAGI. The J segment lost 2 bases and the V segment lost 4 bases, leaving 5 bases of the junction unmatched. The CDR3 extends over 16 amino acids. The sequence came from a young man in good health and CMV-seropositive. The chain has TRBV6-5 and TRBJ1-5, with TRBD1 identical over 10 bases. Specimen: PBMCs. The CDR3 loop is CASSSWTGGGNQPQHF. For the CDR3, the DNA is TGTGCCAGCAGTTCATGGACAGGGGGAGGCAATCAGCCCCAGCATTTT.